This T cell receptor (beta chain) was captured in a study of T cells after yellow fever vaccination. Study results and limitations: Primary-vaccination clones mostly resurfaced post-booster (96% CD4, under 90% CD8).

This clonotype was recorded at least ten times. Its specificity is unknown. A single record per CDR3 protein comes from TCRdb applying MiXCR to the 5' RACE reads. The table lists around 320,000 distinct CDR3 sequences, roughly a tenth of them singletons, with about 3% in the top ten. V trimming: 2 bases; J trimming: 1 base; junction bases outside the gene matches: 5. CDR3 length equals 16 residues. Germline CDR1 MNHEY, CDR2 SMNVEV (reference sequence). V is TRBV27 and J is TRBJ1-5; 7 nucleotides line up with TRBD1. The sequence was collected from a man aged 18 to 29 who received the YFV17D yellow fever vaccine. Sequencing was performed on CD4+ T cells sorted from PBMCs, taken 45 days after the yellow fever booster vaccination. The CDR3 sequence is CASSLVGTASNQPQHF. The CDR3 region has the DNA TGTGCCAGCAGTTTAGTTGGGACAGCCAGCAATCAGCCCCAGCATTTT.